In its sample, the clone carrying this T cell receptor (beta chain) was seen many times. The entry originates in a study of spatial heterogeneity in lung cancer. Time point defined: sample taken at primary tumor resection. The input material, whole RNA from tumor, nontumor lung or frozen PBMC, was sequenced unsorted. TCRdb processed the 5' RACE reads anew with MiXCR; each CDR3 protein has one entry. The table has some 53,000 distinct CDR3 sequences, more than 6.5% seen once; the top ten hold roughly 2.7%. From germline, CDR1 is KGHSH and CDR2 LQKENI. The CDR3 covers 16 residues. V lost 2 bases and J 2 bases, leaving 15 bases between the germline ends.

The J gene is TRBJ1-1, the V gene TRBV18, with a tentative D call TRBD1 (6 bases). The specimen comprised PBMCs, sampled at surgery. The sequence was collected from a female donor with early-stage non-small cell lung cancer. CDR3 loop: CASSPKDRGPNTEAFF. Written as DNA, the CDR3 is TGTGCCAGCTCACCAAAGGACAGAGGCCCCAACACTGAAGCTTTCTTT.